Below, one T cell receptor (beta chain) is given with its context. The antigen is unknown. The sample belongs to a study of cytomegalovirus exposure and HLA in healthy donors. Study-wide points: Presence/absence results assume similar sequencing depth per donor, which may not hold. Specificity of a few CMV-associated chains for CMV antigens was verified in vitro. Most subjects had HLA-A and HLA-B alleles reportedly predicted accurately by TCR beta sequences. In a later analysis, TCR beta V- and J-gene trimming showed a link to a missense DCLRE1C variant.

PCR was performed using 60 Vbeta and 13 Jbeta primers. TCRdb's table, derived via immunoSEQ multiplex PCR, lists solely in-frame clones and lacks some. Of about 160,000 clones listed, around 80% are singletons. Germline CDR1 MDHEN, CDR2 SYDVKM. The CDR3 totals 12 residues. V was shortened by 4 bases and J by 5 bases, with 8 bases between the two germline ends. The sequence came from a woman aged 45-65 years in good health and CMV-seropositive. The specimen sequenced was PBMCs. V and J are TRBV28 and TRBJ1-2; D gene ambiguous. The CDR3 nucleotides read TGTGCCAGCAGTTCGAGCATATATGGCTACACCTTC. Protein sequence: CASSSSIYGYTF.